A single sample gave rise to the 14 T cell receptor beta chains below, sequenced in a study of cytomegalovirus exposure and HLA in healthy donors. The PCR contained 60 Vbeta and 13 Jbeta primers. The table came from immunoSEQ multiplex PCR; TCRdb's copy has only in-frame clones and leaves some out. The data contain some 140,000 clones, roughly four fifths of them singletons. Sequenced: PBMCs. These TCRs come from a female donor in good health and CMV-seropositive.

The chain combines TRBV6-5 with TRBJ1-1, with D uncertain. Trimming shortened V by 0 bases and J by 1 base, and 9 bases separated the two germline ends. This CDR3 contains 15 residues. Germline-derived CDR1 and CDR2 are MNHEY and SVGAGI. The DNA for the CDR3 is TGTGCCAGCAGTTACTCCCGACTGCAGAACACTGAAGCTTTCTTT. This encodes CASSYSRLQNTEAFF.

This chain connects TRBV5-4 to TRBJ2-5, with a possible D match to TRBD1 (6 bases). V gave up 1 base and J gave up 4 bases, with 17 bases separating them. From germline, CDR1 is SGHNT and CDR2 YYREEE (reference sequence). CDR3 length equals 16 residues. This CDR3 reads CASSLMPTTRGETQYF. CDR3 sequence (DNA): TGTGCCAGCAGCTTGATGCCAACCACCAGGGGAGAGACCCAGTACTTC.

The CDR3 region has the DNA TGTGCCAGTAGCCCAGGGACAACTAGCAATCAGCCCCAGCATTTT. This codes for CASSPGTTSNQPQHF. The chain is built from TRBV19 and TRBJ1-5; the D gene is possibly TRBD1 (6 bases). Between the trimmed V and J ends, which lost 6 bases and 0 bases, there was a span of 12 bases. The CDR3 contains 15 residues. Germline lookup yields CDR1 LNHDA and CDR2 SQIVND (reference sequence).

The J gene is TRBJ1-2, the V gene TRBV7-8, with 9 bases matching TRBD1. Trimming cost V 5 bases and J 2 bases; bases outside gene matches: 6. Germline V CDR1 and CDR2: SGHVS, FQNEAQ. This CDR3 contains 15 residues. CDR3: CASSPGTGGNYGYTF. In nucleotides, the CDR3 is TGTGCCAGCAGCCCAGGTACAGGGGGCAACTATGGCTACACCTTC.

The chain combines TRBV7-7 with TRBJ2-7; unclear D gene. Trimming removed 1 base from V and 6 bases from J, with 10 bases in between. The CDR3 is 13 residues long. Germline assignment: CDR1 SSHAT and CDR2 FNYEAQ (reference sequence). CDR3 coding DNA: TGTGCCAGCAGCTTAGATAGGAGCTCCGAGCAGTACTTC. It yields the protein CASSLDRSSEQYF.

The V gene is TRBV2, the J gene TRBJ2-3, with TRBD2 as a possible D gene (6 bases). Per the germline V gene, CDR1 is SNHLY and CDR2 is FYNNEI. Trimming removed 2 bases from V and 1 base from J, with 10 bases in between. The CDR3 is made up of 15 amino acids. The CDR3 coding sequence is TGTGCCAGCAGTGAATACGGCGGGGGCACAGATACGCAGTATTTT. Amino acid sequence: CASSEYGGGTDTQYF.

V gene TRBV5-1 combines with J gene TRBJ1-4, with D possibly matching TRBD1 (6 bases). The V end was cut by 3 bases, the J end by 8 bases, with 29 bases between. CDR3 length equals 19 residues. Germline V gene data show CDR1 as SGHRS and CDR2 as YFSETQ. The CDR3 DNA reads as TGCGCCAGCAGCTACCTACCGATGGGGGACGGGGGGCCTGAGGAAAAACTGTTTTTT. It specifies CASSYLPMGDGGPEEKLFF.

This rearrangement joins TRBV18 to TRBJ2-2, with 7 bases aligning to TRBD2. CDR1 is KGHSH and CDR2 is LQKENI in the germline V gene. The CDR3 is 16 residues long. The ends lost 4 bases at V and 2 bases at J; junction bases unmatched: 7. The CDR3 loop is CASSQGLADNTGELFF. For the CDR3, the DNA is TGTGCCAGCTCACAGGGCCTAGCGGATAACACCGGGGAGCTGTTTTTT.

The rearrangement joins TRBV19 to TRBJ2-5; 10 nucleotides match TRBD2. Germline CDR1 LNHDA, CDR2 SQIVND (reference sequence). CDR3 length equals 14 residues. V shed 7 bases and J 1 base; nucleotides not matched to a gene: 3. This chain's CDR3 is CASKSSGGQETQYF. CDR3 sequence (DNA): TGTGCCAGTAAATCTAGCGGGGGCCAAGAGACCCAGTACTTC.

DNA for the CDR3: TGCGCCAGCAGCTTCGGGACTAGCGGTGGGCATCGCTACGAGCAGTACTTC. Translated, it gives CASSFGTSGGHRYEQYF. The chain has TRBV5-1 and TRBJ2-7; TRBD2 aligns across 11 bases. Germline CDR1 SGHRS, CDR2 YFSETQ. The ends lost 2 bases at V and 3 bases at J; junction bases unmatched: 10. CDR3 length equals 17 residues.

This sequence joins TRBV2 and TRBJ1-6; D is perhaps TRBD1 (5 bases). CDR1 and CDR2 (germline): SNHLY, FYNNEI. The CDR3 runs to 16 residues. V lost 6 bases and J lost 10, with 22 bases in between. Here the CDR3 reads CASRAGGGGTRSPLHF. The CDR3 nucleotides are TGTGCCAGCAGGGCGGGCGGGGGGGGGACTCGCTCACCCCTCCACTTT.

Comment on this clone: Relative to the germline gene, one junction end is altered; a read error may explain this. This chain joins TRBV7-9 and TRBJ2-7, with D unresolved. CDR3 length equals 12 residues. CDR1 is SEHNR, CDR2 FQNEAQ, per germline (reference sequence). CDR3 bases: TGTTCCAGCAGCTTAGTAGCTGGCGAGCAGTACTTC. This gives the protein CSSSLVAGEQYF.

The chain employs TRBV28 and TRBJ2-5; possible D gene TRBD1, 6 bases. The germline gives CDR1 MDHEN, CDR2 SYDVKM. CDR3 length equals 14 residues. Between the trimmed V and J ends, which lost 6 bases and 2 bases, there was a span of 13 bases. CDR3 nucleotide sequence: TGTGCCAGCAGCAGGGGACGAACACAAGAGACCCAGTACTTC. Translated: CASSRGRTQETQYF.

This chain joins TRBV27 and TRBJ1-1; TRBD1 agrees at 8 bases. The CDR3 has 17 amino acids. The J segment lost 5 bases and the V segment lost 4 bases, leaving 15 bases of the junction unmatched. In germline, CDR1 is MNHEY, CDR2 SMNVEV (reference sequence). This CDR3 is CASSSLEGGTGRTEAFF. The CDR3 nucleotides read TGTGCCAGCAGTTCACTAGAGGGGGGGACAGGTAGGACTGAAGCTTTCTTT.